A selection of T cell receptor beta chains follows, all from one sample in a study of CD8+ T cells in alopecia areata. Profiling relied on immunoSEQ multiplex PCR, and the TCRdb table lists in-frame clones only, not all of them. This sample carries hundreds of thousands of clones, less than 80% of them seen once, and the ten largest clones take roughly 1.2%. Here the sequenced sample was CD4+ T cells sorted from blood, taken at week 0. The origin of the receptors is a human donor with alopecia areata. Both conserved end residues are part of each CDR3. A D gene is named only where the DNA matches it firmly. The listing skips clone size in some rows; elsewhere it reads once, few, many or a size class.

size	V	J	D	DNA	CDR3
NA	TRBV5-6	TRBJ2-2	NA	TGTGCCAGCAGCTTGGGCGTCCGGGCATCGGCCGGGGAGCTGTTTTTT	CASSLGVRASAGELFF
few	TRBV5-1	TRBJ2-1	NA	TGCGCCAGCAGCTTGGAAGGGTCGTCCTATCGGTTCTTC	CASSLEGSSYRFF
NA	TRBV30	TRBJ2-1	TRBD1	TGTGCCTCGGACAGGGCTTACAATGAGCAGTTCTTC	CASDRAYNEQFF
few	TRBV29-1	TRBJ2-5	TRBD1	TGCAGCGTTGGCGGTCTTGGGACAGGGTATTTTGGCCAAGGGACCCAGTACTTC	CSVGGLGTGYFGQGTQYF
NA	TRBV6-5	TRBJ1-5	NA	TGTGCCAGCAGCTATACAGGGTTCAATCAGCCCCAGCATTTT	CASSYTGFNQPQHF
NA	TRBV30	TRBJ2-5	TRBD2	TGTGCCTGGAGTGTTCAGCGGGGGGTTCAAGAGACCCAGTACTTC	CAWSVQRGVQETQYF
NA	TRBV5-1	TRBJ2-7	TRBD1	TGCGCCAGCAGTTTGGGACAGGGGACTGGCGAGCAGTACTTC	CASSLGQGTGEQYF
NA	TRBV6-6	TRBJ1-2	NA	TGTGCCAGCAGTTACTCGCCAGGTGACTATGGCTACACCTTC	CASSYSPGDYGYTF
NA	TRBV5-1	TRBJ2-6	NA	TGCGCCAGCAGCTGGGGAGGGGCCAACGTCCTGACTTTC	CASSWGGANVLTF
NA	TRBV29-1	TRBJ2-7	NA	TGCAGCGTTATGAGGGACCTTCTTCCCTACGAGCAGTACTTC	CSVMRDLLPYEQYF
NA	TRBV29-1	TRBJ1-1	NA	TGCAGCGTTGGTTGGGGCCCGGACACTGAAGCTTTCTTT	CSVGWGPDTEAFF
NA	TRBV5-1	TRBJ1-1	NA	TGCGCCAGCAGCCCACCGTCGGGGAACACTGAAGCTTTCTTT	CASSPPSGNTEAFF
NA	TRBV30	TRBJ2-1	TRBD2	TGTGCCTGGGACGGGCTAGCGGGGGGGCGGATTGAGCAGTTCTTC	CAWDGLAGGRIEQFF
NA	TRBV20-1	TRBJ2-4	TRBD1	TGCAGTGCCGGGACAGGGTTAGTTCAGTACTTC	CSAGTGLVQYF
NA	TRBV9	TRBJ1-1	NA	TGTGCCAGCAGCGCTGGACGGATGAACACTGAAGCTTTCTTT	CASSAGRMNTEAFF
NA	TRBV13	TRBJ1-1	NA	TGTGCCAGCAGCTTAGTCGGGCGGGTAGCTTTCTTT	CASSLVGRVAFF
NA	TRBV5-6	TRBJ2-3	TRBD2	TGTGCCAGCAGCCAGCGGGGGAGCACAGATACGCAGTATTTT	CASSQRGSTDTQYF
NA	TRBV29-1	TRBJ2-4	TRBD2	TGCAGCGTCGTAACTGGGGGGGGTCAAAACATTCAGTACTTC	CSVVTGGGQNIQYF
NA	TRBV7-9	TRBJ2-7	NA	TGTGCCAGCCTCGGTCTTGGCGGATACGAGCAGTACTTC	CASLGLGGYEQYF
NA	TRBV30	TRBJ1-1	NA	TGTGCCTGGAGTGTTACCAGGGCTCGGTGGAACACTGAAGCTTTCTTT	CAWSVTRARWNTEAFF
NA	TRBV5-1	TRBJ2-1	TRBD1	TGCGCCAGCAGCTTGTCGGACAGGGGAGATGAGCAGTTCTTC	CASSLSDRGDEQFF
NA	TRBV7-2	TRBJ2-3	NA	TGTGCCTCAGGGGCCGGGGGGCAGACAGATACGCAGTATTTT	CASGAGGQTDTQYF
NA	TRBV30	TRBJ1-2	NA	TGTGCCTGGAGTGTACGAGGGGCGGACGTCCATGGCTACACCTTC	CAWSVRGADVHGYTF
NA	TRBV20-1	TRBJ1-4	NA	TGCAGTGCTAGTTGGTCGGAAAAACTGTTTTTT	CSASWSEKLFF
NA	TRBV6-1	TRBJ2-5	NA	TGTGCCAGCAGTCAGAGCGGGACCCAGTACTTC	CASSQSGTQYF
NA	TRBV30	TRBJ1-1	NA	TGTGCCTGGAGGGGGTACACTGAAGCTTTCTTT	CAWRGYTEAFF
NA	TRBV4-3	TRBJ2-3	TRBD2	TGCGCCAGCAGCCAAGGAGCGGGGGGGTTTGCAGATACGCAGTATTTT	CASSQGAGGFADTQYF
NA	TRBV29-1	TRBJ2-1	NA	TGCAGCGTTGCGGGGTGGGGTTTGGATGAGCAGTTCTTC	CSVAGWGLDEQFF
NA	TRBV7-2	TRBJ1-4	NA	TGTGCCAGCAGCTTAGAAGAGTATGAAAAACTGTTTTTT	CASSLEEYEKLFF
few	TRBV18	TRBJ2-5	TRBD2	TGTGCCAGCTCACCCAGAGTAGCGGGGATGGTGGAGACCCAGTACTTC	CASSPRVAGMVETQYF
NA	TRBV4-2	TRBJ1-1	TRBD1	TGTGCCAGCAGCCAAGTGACAGGGGAGGAAGCTTTCTTT	CASSQVTGEEAFF
NA	TRBV7-2	TRBJ2-7	NA	TGTGCCAGCAGCTTAAGATACGAGCAGTACTTC	CASSLRYEQYF
once	TRBV29-1	TRBJ2-1	NA	TGCAGCGGGACCTCCTACAATGAGCAGTTCTTC	CSGTSYNEQFF
once	TRBV7-9	TRBJ2-7	NA	TGTGCCAGCAGCCATATGGGGGGCGGTCCATCCTACGAGCAGTACTTC	CASSHMGGGPSYEQYF
NA	TRBV30	TRBJ2-2	TRBD1	TGTGCCTGGAGTTCAACCGGGACAGGGGGCTTTACCGGGGAGCTGTTTTTT	CAWSSTGTGGFTGELFF
NA	TRBV18	TRBJ2-7	NA	TGTGCCAGCTCACCACGTCGGGACGAGCAGTACTTC	CASSPRRDEQYF
NA	TRBV29-1	TRBJ2-5	NA	TGCAGCGTTGAGGGTCAGCGGTACCAAGAGACCCAGTACTTC	CSVEGQRYQETQYF